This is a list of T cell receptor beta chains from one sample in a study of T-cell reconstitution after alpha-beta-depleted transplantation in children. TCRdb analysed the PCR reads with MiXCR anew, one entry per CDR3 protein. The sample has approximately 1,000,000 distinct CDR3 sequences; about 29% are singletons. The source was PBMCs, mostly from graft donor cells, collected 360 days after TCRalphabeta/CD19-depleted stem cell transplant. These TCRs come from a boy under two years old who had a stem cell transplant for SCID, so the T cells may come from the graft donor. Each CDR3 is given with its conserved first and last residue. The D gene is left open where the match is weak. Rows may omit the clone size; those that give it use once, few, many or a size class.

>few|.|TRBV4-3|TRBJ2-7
TGCGCCAGCAGCCGCGTAACAGGGTACAGACCCCTCGAGCAGTACTTC
CASSRVTGYRPLEQYF
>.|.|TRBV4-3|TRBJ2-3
TGCGCCAGCAGCCAAGACCGACGACTAGTACCCACAGATACGCAGTATTTT
CASSQDRRLVPTDTQYF
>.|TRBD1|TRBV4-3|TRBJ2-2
TGCGCCAGCAGCCCAGACAGGGTTGACGGGGAGCTGTTTTTT
CASSPDRVDGELFF
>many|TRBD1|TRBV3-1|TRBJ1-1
TGTGCCAGCACCTGGTCGGCCAGGGGGTTTACTGAAGCTTTCTTT
CASTWSARGFTEAFF
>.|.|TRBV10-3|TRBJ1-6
TGTGCCATCAGTGAGGACCCCAGAAACTCCTATAATTCACCCCTCCACTTT
CAISEDPRNSYNSPLHF
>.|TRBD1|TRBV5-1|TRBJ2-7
TGCGCCAGCAGCTTGACAGGGGGGCCCGGCTACGAGCAGTACTTC
CASSLTGGPGYEQYF
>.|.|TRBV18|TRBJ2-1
TGTGCCAGCTCACCCGCGACAGGACCCTACAATGAGCAGTTCTTC
CASSPATGPYNEQFF
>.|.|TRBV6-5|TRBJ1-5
TGTGCCAGCAGTTACGCGGATGACAGCTATAGCAATCAGCCCCAGCATTTT
CASSYADDSYSNQPQHF
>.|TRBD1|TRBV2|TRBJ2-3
TGTGCCAGCAGAGCGACAGGGGGCACAGATACGCAGTATTTT
CASRATGGTDTQYF
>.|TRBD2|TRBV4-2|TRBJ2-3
TGTGCCAGCAGCCTTTTCCGGACTAGCGGGGGGTCTAGCACAGATACGCAGTATTTT
CASSLFRTSGGSSTDTQYF
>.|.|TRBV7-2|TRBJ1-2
TGTGCCAGCAGCTCACAGGGTACCTATGGCTACACCTTC
CASSSQGTYGYTF
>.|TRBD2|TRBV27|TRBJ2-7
TGTGCAACTAGGGGAACGGGGGGGACGTACGAGCAGTACTTC
CATRGTGGTYEQYF
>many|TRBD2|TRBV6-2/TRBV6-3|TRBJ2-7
TGTGCCAGCAGCAGACTAGCGGGGGCTATCTACGAGCAGTACTTC
CASSRLAGAIYEQYF
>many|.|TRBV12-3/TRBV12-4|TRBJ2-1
TGTGCCAGCAGTTTTAACGGGAATGAGCAGTTCTTC
CASSFNGNEQFF
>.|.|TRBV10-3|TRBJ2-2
TGTGCCACCCTGGACGGGCCGACCGGGGAGCTGTTTTTT
CATLDGPTGELFF
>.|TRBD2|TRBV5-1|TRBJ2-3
TGCGCCAGCAGCTTGGAGCTAGCGGCAGATACGCAGTATTTT
CASSLELAADTQYF
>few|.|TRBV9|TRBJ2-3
TGTGCCAGCAGCGTAGGGCCACCCGATACGCAGTATTTT
CASSVGPPDTQYF
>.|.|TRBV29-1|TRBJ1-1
TGCAGCGTTCGCGGAAGGGCCCTGGACACTGAAGCTTTCTTT
CSVRGRALDTEAFF
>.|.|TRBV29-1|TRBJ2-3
TGCAGCGTTGACGGGGTTGGCAGGCAAGATACGCAGTATTTT
CSVDGVGRQDTQYF
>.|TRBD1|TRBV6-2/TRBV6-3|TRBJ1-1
TGTGCCAGCAGTGCTCACAGGGGAATGAACACTGAAGCTTTCTTT
CASSAHRGMNTEAFF
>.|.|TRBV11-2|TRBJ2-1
TGTGCCAGCAGCTTAGAGGCTAGTGGGGGTTCCTACAATGAGCAGTTCTTC
CASSLEASGGSYNEQFF
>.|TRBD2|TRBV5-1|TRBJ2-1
TGCGCCAGCAGCCAACCGGGACTAGCGGGGCCGAATGAGCAGTTCTTC
CASSQPGLAGPNEQFF
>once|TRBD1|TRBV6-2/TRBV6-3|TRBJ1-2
TGTGCCAGCAGGACAGGGCTGATGGGCTACACCTTC
CASRTGLMGYTF
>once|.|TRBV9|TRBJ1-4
TGTGCCAGCAGCGTAGCGGGCGGACTTAATGAAAAACTGTTTTTT
CASSVAGGLNEKLFF
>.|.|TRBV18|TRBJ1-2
TGTGCCAGCTCAGAGAGGACAGAGAATTCAGCTAACTATGGCTACACCTTC
CASSERTENSANYGYTF
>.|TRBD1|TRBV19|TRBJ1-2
TGTGCCAGTAGCCGGCGAAGCGACAGGGACGGCTACACCTTC
CASSRRSDRDGYTF
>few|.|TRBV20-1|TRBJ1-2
TGCAGTGCTAGCCAACAAGGGCGCAATTATGGCTACACCTTC
CSASQQGRNYGYTF
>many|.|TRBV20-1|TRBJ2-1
TGCAGTGCTTCCGCCCCGTCTACGAACGGGCAGTTCTTC
CSASAPSTNGQFF
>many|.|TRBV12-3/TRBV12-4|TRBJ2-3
TGTGCCAGCAGTTTAGACTTCACAGATACGCAGTATTTT
CASSLDFTDTQYF
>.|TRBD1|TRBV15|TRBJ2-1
TGTGCCACCAGCAGGGACAGGGTTGATGAGCAGTTCTTC
CATSRDRVDEQFF
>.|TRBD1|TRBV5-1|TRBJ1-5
TGCGCCAGCAGCCCAACCGGGACAGGGTTCAATCAGCCCCAGCATTTT
CASSPTGTGFNQPQHF
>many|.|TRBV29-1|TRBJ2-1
TGCAGCGTTGAGTACAATGAGCAGTTCTTC
CSVEYNEQFF
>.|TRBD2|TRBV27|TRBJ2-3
TGTGCCAGCAAACCTAACCCGGGACTAGCAACAGATACGCAGTATTTT
CASKPNPGLATDTQYF
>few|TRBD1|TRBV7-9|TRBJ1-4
TGTGCCAGCTCCAGCGACAGGGTCGGGGAAAAACTGTTTTTT
CASSSDRVGEKLFF
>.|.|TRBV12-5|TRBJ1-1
TGTGCTAGCGCACCCGCAGGGGTCACTGAAGCTTTCTTT
CASAPAGVTEAFF
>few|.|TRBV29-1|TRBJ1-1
TGCAGCGTTGTGGGGGGCTCCACTGAAGCTTTCTTT
CSVVGGSTEAFF
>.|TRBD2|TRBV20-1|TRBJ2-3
TGCAGTGCTAGGACTAGCGGGGGGGCTGGGATAGATACGCAGTATTTT
CSARTSGGAGIDTQYF
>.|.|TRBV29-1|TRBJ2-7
TGCAGCGTTGAAGATCCCGAAACCTACGAGCAGTACTTC
CSVEDPETYEQYF
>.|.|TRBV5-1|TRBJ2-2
TGCGCCAGCAGCTTGGAAGGAGTAGGCGGGGAGCTGTTTTTT
CASSLEGVGGELFF
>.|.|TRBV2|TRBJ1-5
TGTGCCAGCAGTGAAAGGGTTTTCATTAGCAATCAGCCCCAGCATTTT
CASSERVFISNQPQHF
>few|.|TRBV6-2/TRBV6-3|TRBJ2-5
TGTGCCAGCAACGGACAGCTACAAGAGACCCAGTACTTC
CASNGQLQETQYF
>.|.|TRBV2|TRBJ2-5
TGTGCCAGCACAATACTCAGGGGCCAAGAGACCCAGTACTTC
CASTILRGQETQYF
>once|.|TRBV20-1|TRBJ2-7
TGCAGTGCTAGACGCGGCGGGGGCGGGTTTTACGAGCAGTACTTC
CSARRGGGGFYEQYF
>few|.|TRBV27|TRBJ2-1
TGTGCCAGCAGTTTAAAGGGGGATGAGCAGTTCTTC
CASSLKGDEQFF
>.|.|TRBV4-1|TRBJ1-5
TGCGCCAGCAGCCAAGATGAGGGTGAGGATAGCAATCAGCCCCAGCATTTT
CASSQDEGEDSNQPQHF
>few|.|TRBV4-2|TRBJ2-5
TGTGCCAGCAGCCAAAGAGAAACGCCGAACGCGCATGAAGGCAAACGCCAAGAGACCCAGTACTTC
CASSQRETPNAHEGKRQETQYF
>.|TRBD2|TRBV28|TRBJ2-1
TGTGCCAGCAGTGGCAGGTTGGGGGGGGTCCCGCTCAACCCCTACAATGAGCAGTTCTTC
CASSGRLGGVPLNPYNEQFF
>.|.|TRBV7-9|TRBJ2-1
TGTGCCAGCAGCTTAGTCCGCAGGGAATTCGGAGATGAGCAGTTCTTC
CASSLVRREFGDEQFF
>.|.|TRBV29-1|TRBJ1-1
TGCAGCGTTAGTTCGGCCCTGAACACTGAAGCTTTCTTT
CSVSSALNTEAFF
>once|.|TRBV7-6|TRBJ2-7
TGTGCCAGCAGCCTTAGGGCCTCGTCGGATCCACTAGGGATCTACGAGCAGTACTTC
CASSLRASSDPLGIYEQYF
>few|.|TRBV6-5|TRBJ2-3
TGTGCCAGCAGTTACTCGAGGGGCAGTACGCAGTATTTT
CASSYSRGSTQYF
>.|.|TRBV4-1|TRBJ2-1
TGCGCCAGCAGCCAAGATGACAGCTTTTACTCCTACAATGAGCAGTTCTTC
CASSQDDSFYSYNEQFF
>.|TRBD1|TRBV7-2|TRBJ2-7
TGTGCCAGCAGCGCAAACCTGGGACAGGGTGCCTACGAGCAGTACTTC
CASSANLGQGAYEQYF
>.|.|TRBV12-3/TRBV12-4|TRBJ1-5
TGTGCCAGCAGTTCCGATAGGAGCAATCAGCCCCAGCATTTT
CASSSDRSNQPQHF
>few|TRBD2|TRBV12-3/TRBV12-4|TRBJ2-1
TGTGCCAGCAGTTTCGCTTTACTAGCGGGGGGCCAGGAGCAGTTCTTC
CASSFALLAGGQEQFF
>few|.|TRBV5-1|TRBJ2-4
TGCGCCAGCAGCTTGTGGGTTCGGGGATTCGGGTCCAAAAACATTCAGTACTTC
CASSLWVRGFGSKNIQYF
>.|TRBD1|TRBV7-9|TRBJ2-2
TGTGCCAGCAGCTTGACCAGGGGGCGCTCCGGGGAGCTGTTTTTT
CASSLTRGRSGELFF
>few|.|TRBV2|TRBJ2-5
TGTGCAACACAGGTCCAAGAGACCCAGTACTTC
CATQVQETQYF
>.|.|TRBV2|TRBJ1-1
TGTGCCAGCGGAGCAAGGAACACTGAAGCTTTCTTT
CASGARNTEAFF